The 12 T cell receptor beta chains listed next were all sequenced from one sample in a study of blood T cell repertoires in COVID-19. Clones were sequenced by immunoSEQ multiplex PCR, and TCRdb holds only the in-frame ones, with some missing. This table holds some 240,000 clones, roughly 84% found once. The sequenced sample consisted of peripheral blood. Every receptor here comes from a woman aged 35 to 49 who had recovered from COVID-19.

The chain links TRBV28 to TRBJ1-6, with D possibly matching TRBD1 (6 bases). V was trimmed by 4 bases and J by 6 bases, leaving 10 bases between them. This CDR3 is 14 amino acids long. CDR1 and CDR2 from the germline V gene are MDHEN and SYDVKM. CDR3 DNA: TGTGCCAGCAGTTCCGGACAGAGTAATTCACCCCTCCACTTT. It codes for CASSSGQSNSPLHF.

CDR3 sequence: CASSLVGRGTDTIYF. Written as DNA, the CDR3 is TGCGCCAGCAGCTTGGTCGGCAGGGGTACGGACACCATATATTTT. This sequence joins TRBV5-1 and TRBJ1-3; the D gene is possibly TRBD1 (6 bases). V was trimmed by 0 bases and J by 8 bases, leaving 15 bases between them. The germline V gene encodes CDR1 SGHRS and CDR2 YFSETQ. The CDR3 has 15 amino acids.

The chain links TRBV2 to TRBJ1-4, with 10 bases lining up with TRBD1. This CDR3 region has 14 residues. CDR1 is SNHLY and CDR2 is FYNNEI in the germline V gene. The V segment lost 1 base and the J segment 9 bases; nucleotides outside the gene matches: 2. The CDR3 coding sequence is TGTGCCAGCAGTGAAGGGACAGGGGGTCAAAAACTGTTTTTT. This encodes CASSEGTGGQKLFF.

The chain is built from TRBV2 and TRBJ1-6; D remains ambiguous. This CDR3 has 15 residues. V was clipped by 7 bases and J by 0 bases, with 10 bases between them. The germline CDR1 and CDR2 sequences are SNHLY and FYNNEI. The chain's CDR3 is CASMRESSYNSPLHF. CDR3 coding DNA: TGTGCCAGCATGAGGGAGAGCTCCTATAATTCACCCCTCCACTTT. Full variable domain (rest looked up from reference TRBV2 and TRBJ1-6): EPEVTQTPSHQVTQMGQEVILRCVPISNHLYFYWYRQILGQKVEFLVSFYNNEISEKSEIFDDQFSVERPDGSNFTLKIRSTKLEDSAMYFCASMRESSYNSPLHFGNGTRLTVT.

The rearrangement links TRBV6-1 to TRBJ2-5; D perhaps matches TRBD2 (5 bases). From germline, CDR1 is MNHNS and CDR2 SASEGT. V gave up 0 bases and J gave up 0 bases, with 8 bases separating them. There are 15 residues in the CDR3. The CDR3 DNA reads TGTGCCAGCAGTGAAGCGAGGGCATACCAAGAGACCCAGTACTTC. Translating it yields CASSEARAYQETQYF.

The chain couples TRBV5-1 to TRBJ2-1, with 7 bases that match TRBD1. After removal of 3 bases from V and 1 base from J, the junction contained 13 bases not matched to a gene. Germline V gives CDR1 SGHRS, CDR2 YFSETQ. The CDR3 spans 18 residues. CDR3 sequence: CASSSSSRQGRSYNEQFF. The CDR3 region has the DNA TGCGCCAGCAGCTCCTCCTCCCGACAGGGTAGGTCCTACAATGAGCAGTTCTTC. Using reference TRBV5-1 and TRBJ2-1 for the parts outside the CDR3, the full variable domain is KAGVTQTPRYLIKTRGQQVTLSCSPISGHRSVSWYQQTPGQGLQFLFEYFSETQRNKGNFPGRFSGRQFSNSRSEMNVSTLELGDSALYLCASSSSSRQGRSYNEQFFGPGTRLTVL.

This clone was recorded only once. The chain recombines TRBV9 with TRBJ1-1; D might be TRBD1 (6 bases). V lost 1 base, J lost 4 bases, and 11 bases lay in between. Germline assignment: CDR1 SGDLS and CDR2 YYNGEE. CDR3 length equals 14 residues. The CDR3 nucleotides read TGTGCCAGCAGCGTACAGGGGTCCGGCACTGAAGCTTTCTTT. It codes for CASSVQGSGTEAFF.

The chain couples TRBV2 to TRBJ1-4; the D gene is possibly TRBD1 (6 bases). The CDR3 runs 14 residues. From germline, CDR1 is SNHLY and CDR2 FYNNEI. The V and J ends lost 7 bases and 8 bases respectively, with 17 bases between them. The CDR3: CASTIRGGGEKLFF. Written as DNA, the CDR3 is TGTGCCAGCACCATCAGGGGTGGAGGCGAAAAACTGTTTTTT.

CDR3 coding DNA: TGTGCCTGGAGTTCGACAGGGAGCAATCAGCCCCAGCATTTT. It is translated as CAWSSTGSNQPQHF. J is TRBJ1-5 and V is TRBV30; TRBD1 aligns across 7 bases. CDR1 GTSNPN and CDR2 SVGIG come from the germline V gene (reference sequence). Trimming took 2 bases from V and 1 from J; bases not matched to a gene: 2. The CDR3 totals 14 residues. Drawing the rest from reference TRBV30 and TRBJ1-5, the complete variable domain is SQTIHQWPATLVQPVGSPLSLECTVEGTSNPNLYWYRQAAGRGLQLLFYSVGIGQISSEVPQNLSASRPQDRQFILSSKKLLLSDSGFYLCAWSSTGSNQPQHFGDGTRLSIL.

This clone has a handful of counts. The rearrangement uses TRBV29-1 and TRBJ1-4; D call uncertain. The CDR3 length is 11 residues. Germline V gene sequence: CDR1 SQVTM, CDR2 ANQGSEA. Trimming removed 3 bases at V and 4 bases at J, with 3 bases between. The chain's CDR3 is CSVDHNEKLFF. CDR3 coding DNA: TGCAGCGTTGACCATAATGAAAAACTGTTTTTT.

V is TRBV28 and J is TRBJ2-7; 7 bases align to TRBD1. CDR1 is MDHEN and CDR2 is SYDVKM in the germline V gene. CDR3 length: 14 amino acids. V lost 5 bases and J lost 1; bases outside the gene matches: 5. The CDR3 nucleotides are TGTGCCAGCAGTCCCGGGACAGCGTCCTACGAGCAGTACTTC. Encoded protein: CASSPGTASYEQYF.

The chain employs TRBV6-6 and TRBJ1-5; unclear D gene. Germline loops: CDR1 MNHNY, CDR2 SVGAGI (reference sequence). There are 15 residues in the CDR3. V was shortened by 0 bases and J by 0 bases, with 6 bases between the two germline ends. CDR3 sequence (DNA): TGTGCCAGCAGTTACTCGACGGGTAGCAATCAGCCCCAGCATTTT. Translation: CASSYSTGSNQPQHF.